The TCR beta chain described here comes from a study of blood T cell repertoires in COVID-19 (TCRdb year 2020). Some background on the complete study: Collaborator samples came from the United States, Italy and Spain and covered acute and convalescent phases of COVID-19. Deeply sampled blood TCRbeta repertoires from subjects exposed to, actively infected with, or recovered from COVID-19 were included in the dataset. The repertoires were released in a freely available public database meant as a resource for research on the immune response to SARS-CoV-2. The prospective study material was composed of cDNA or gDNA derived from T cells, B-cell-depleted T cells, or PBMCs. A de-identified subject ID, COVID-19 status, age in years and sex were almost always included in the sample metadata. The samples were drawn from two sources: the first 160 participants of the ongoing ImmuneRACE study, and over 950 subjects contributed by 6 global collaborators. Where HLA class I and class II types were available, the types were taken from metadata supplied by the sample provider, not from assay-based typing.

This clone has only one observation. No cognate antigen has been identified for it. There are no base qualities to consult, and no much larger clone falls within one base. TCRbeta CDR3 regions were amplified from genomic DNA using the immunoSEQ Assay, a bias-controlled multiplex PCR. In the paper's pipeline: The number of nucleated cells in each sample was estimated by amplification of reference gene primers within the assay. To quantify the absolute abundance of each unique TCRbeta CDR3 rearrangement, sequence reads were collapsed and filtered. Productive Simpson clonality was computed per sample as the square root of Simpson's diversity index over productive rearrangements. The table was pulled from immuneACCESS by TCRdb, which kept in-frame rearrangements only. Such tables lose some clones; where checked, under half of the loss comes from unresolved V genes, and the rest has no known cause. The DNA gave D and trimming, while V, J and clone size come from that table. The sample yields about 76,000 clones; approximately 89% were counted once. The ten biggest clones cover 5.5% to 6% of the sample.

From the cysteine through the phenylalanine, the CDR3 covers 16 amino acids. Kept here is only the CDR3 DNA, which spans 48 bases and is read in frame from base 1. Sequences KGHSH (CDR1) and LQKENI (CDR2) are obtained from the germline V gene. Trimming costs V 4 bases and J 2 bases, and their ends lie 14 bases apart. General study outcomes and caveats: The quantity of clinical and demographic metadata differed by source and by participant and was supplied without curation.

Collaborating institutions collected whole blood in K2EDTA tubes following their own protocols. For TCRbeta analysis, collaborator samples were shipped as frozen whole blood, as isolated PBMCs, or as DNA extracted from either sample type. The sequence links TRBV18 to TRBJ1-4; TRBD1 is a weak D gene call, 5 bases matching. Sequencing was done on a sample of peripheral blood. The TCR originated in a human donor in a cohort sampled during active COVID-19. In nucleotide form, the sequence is TGTGCCAGCTCACTCAGGGTTTTTTCCACTAATGAAAAACTGTTTTTT. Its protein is CASSLRVFSTNEKLFF.